The 21 T cell receptor beta chains below were found in one sample sequenced in a study of blood T cell repertoires in COVID-19. Only in-frame clones appear in the TCRdb table, and some are missing; sequencing was by immunoSEQ multiplex PCR. The sample records approximately 460,000 clones, roughly 89% being singletons. Specimen: peripheral blood. Receptor source: a man aged 18 to 29 with COVID-19, enrolled during active disease.

The rearrangement uses TRBV9 and TRBJ2-7, with 10 bases identical to TRBD1. From germline, CDR1 is SGDLS and CDR2 YYNGEE. The junction had 12 bases not matched to a gene; V was cut back by 3 bases and J by 6 bases. There are 16 residues in the CDR3. Here the CDR3 DNA reads TGTGCCAGCAGCGCTAACACCGGGACAGGGGCGGTCGAGCAGTACTTC. Translation gives CASSANTGTGAVEQYF.

The gene calls are TRBV4-1 and TRBJ2-4; a weak D match, TRBD2 (6 bases). CDR1 is MGHRA and CDR2 is YSYEKL in the germline V gene. There are 14 residues in the CDR3. V dropped 0 bases and J dropped 12 bases, with 15 bases sitting between them. The DNA of the CDR3 is TGCGCCAGCAGCCAAGATCATGGGGGGATGGATCAGTACTTC. It yields the protein CASSQDHGGMDQYF.

The chain links TRBV12-3 or TRBV12-4 to TRBJ2-1; no reliable D call. V was trimmed by 6 bases and J by 6 bases, leaving 12 bases between them. This CDR3 is 13 amino acids long. The CDR3 sequence is CASSGDFFNEQFF. In nucleotides, the CDR3 is TGTGCCAGCAGCGGAGACTTCTTCAATGAGCAGTTCTTC.

This sequence joins TRBV24-1 and TRBJ2-1; D gene uncertain. Germline assignment: CDR1 KGHDR and CDR2 SFDVKD. CDR3 size: 14 residues. Trimming removed 2 bases from V and 12 bases from J, with 16 bases in between. The CDR3 DNA reads TGTGCCACCAGTGATTCCTCTACCCCTAGTGGGCAGTTCTTC. This sequence encodes CATSDSSTPSGQFF.

This clone has more than one count but fewer than ten. This chain connects TRBV3-1 (or the pseudogene TRBV3-2) to TRBJ1-3; tentatively, D is TRBD1 (5 bases). V was cut by 4 bases and J by 0 bases, with 16 bases left in between. CDR1 and CDR2 from the germline V gene are LGHDT and YNNKEL (reference sequence). The CDR3 extends over 17 amino acids. The CDR3 region is CASSPEAGHLSGNTIYF. In DNA, the CDR3 is TGTGCCAGCAGCCCCGAAGCCGGACACCTCTCTGGAAACACCATATATTTT.

V gene TRBV19 combines with J gene TRBJ2-6; D perhaps matches TRBD1 (6 bases). Per germline, CDR1 LNHDA and CDR2 SQIVND (reference sequence). V lost 5 bases, J lost 4 bases, and 12 bases lay in between. The CDR3 length is 15 residues. DNA for the CDR3: TGTGCCAGTAGTCCCCGACAGGAAGGGGCCAACGTCCTGACTTTC. Its protein product is CASSPRQEGANVLTF.

This clone was counted only a few times. J is TRBJ2-2 and V is TRBV7-7; 11 nucleotides line up with TRBD2. V was pared by 5 bases and J by 1 base, with 3 bases of the junction left unmatched. The CDR3 has 16 residues. Germline CDR1 SSHAT, CDR2 FNYEAQ (reference sequence). The CDR3 protein is CASSPGLAGNTGELFF. The CDR3, as DNA: TGTGCCAGCAGCCCAGGACTAGCGGGGAACACCGGGGAGCTGTTTTTT.

The chain links TRBV5-1 to TRBJ2-3, with D unclear. The CDR3 has 16 residues. Trimming cost V 0 bases and J 0 bases, with 11 bases left between them. Germline CDR1 is SGHRS and CDR2 is YFSETQ. In DNA form, the CDR3 reads TGCGCCAGCAGCTTGGGACTCGTCGGGAGCACAGATACGCAGTATTTT. Protein sequence: CASSLGLVGSTDTQYF.

The sample holds many counts of this clone. CDR3 in amino acids: CASSQRFRRNQPQHF. CDR3 nucleotides: TGCGCCAGCAGCCAGCGGTTTAGGCGGAATCAGCCCCAGCATTTT. The chain uses TRBV4-1 and TRBJ1-5; D unclear. V shed 3 bases and J shed 4 bases, with 13 bases lying between them. Germline assignment: CDR1 MGHRA and CDR2 YSYEKL. The CDR3 has 15 amino acids.

The chain has TRBV21-1 and TRBJ1-1; the table's D call, TRBD1, has no DNA check behind it. TRBV21-1 is noted as a pseudogene. The CDR3 is 13 amino acids. CDR3 sequence reads: CASSKGQYTEAFF. CDR3 nucleotide sequence: TGTGCCAGCAGCAAAGGGCAGTACACTGAAGCTTTCTTT.

This clone appeared once. V is TRBV11-2 and J is TRBJ2-7; the D is unclear. CDR3 length: 12 amino acids. V lost 2 bases and J 2 bases, leaving 4 bases between the germline ends. The germline CDR1 and CDR2 sequences are SGHAT and FQNNGV. CDR3 coding DNA: TGTGCCAGCAGCTTAACAACCTACGAGCAGTACTTC. Translating gives CASSLTTYEQYF.

The chain employs TRBV6-6 and TRBJ2-7; D possibly corresponds to TRBD2 (5 bases). V shed 5 bases and J shed 0 bases, with 20 bases lying between them. The germline CDR1 and CDR2 sequences are MNHNY and SVGAGI (reference sequence). CDR3 length: 17 amino acids. The CDR3 DNA sequence: TGTGCCAGCAGTGGATCTCTGGGTTTTGAGGGCTCCTACGAGCAGTACTTC. Translating gives CASSGSLGFEGSYEQYF.

Of note for this clone: In the same sample, other DNA sequences code for this CDR3. This chain joins TRBV19 and TRBJ1-5, with a weak D call TRBD1 (5 bases). Germline V CDR1 and CDR2: LNHDA, SQIVND (reference sequence). This CDR3 is built from 14 residues. The ends were cut back, 1 base at V and 6 bases at J, with 10 bases in the middle. CDR3 DNA: TGTGCCAGTAGTATAGGGGGGGGAGGTCAGCCCCAGCATTTT. Its translation: CASSIGGGGQPQHF.

The J gene is TRBJ1-3, the V gene TRBV6-6; D gene unclear. The V and J ends lost 3 bases and 3 bases respectively, with 3 bases between them. Germline V lookup: CDR1 MNHNY, CDR2 SVGAGI (reference sequence). The CDR3 loop spans 12 amino acids. The CDR3 DNA sequence: TGTGCCAGCAGTTATCGTGGAAACACCATATATTTT. Protein product: CASSYRGNTIYF.

A remark on this clone: The junction departs from the called germline gene at one end, perhaps through a read error. The CDR3 spells CTSSLDYTQYF. Here the CDR3 DNA reads TGTACCAGCAGCTTGGACTATACGCAGTATTTT. This sequence joins TRBV5-5 and TRBJ2-3, with D possibly being TRBD2 (5 bases). CDR1 SGHKS and CDR2 YYEKEE come from the germline V gene (reference sequence). The CDR3 is 11 residues long.

This chain connects TRBV6-1 to TRBJ1-1; D perhaps matches TRBD1 (6 bases). Germline loops: CDR1 MNHNS, CDR2 SASEGT. V gave up 3 bases and J gave up 1 base, with 15 bases separating them. This CDR3 is 16 amino acids long. Written as DNA, the CDR3 is TGTGCCAGCAGTGACCAAGGGGGGGGACGGAACACTGAAGCTTTCTTT. Encoded protein: CASSDQGGGRNTEAFF.

The V gene is TRBV20-1, the J gene TRBJ2-7; D not certain. Germline V gene data show CDR1 as DFQATT and CDR2 as SNEGSKA (reference sequence). Trimming removed 3 bases from V and 2 bases from J, with 5 bases in between. This CDR3 spans 11 amino acids. CDR3 amino acids: CSARSTYEQYF. The CDR3 nucleotides read TGCAGTGCTAGGTCTACCTACGAGCAGTACTTC.

The CDR3 coding sequence is TGTGCCAGCAGCTCCGGACTAGCGGGACCAGATACGCAGTATTTT. Protein product: CASSSGLAGPDTQYF. The chain uses TRBV7-3 and TRBJ2-3; TRBD2 agrees at 12 bases. V lost 4 bases, J lost 4 bases, and 3 bases stayed unmatched. This CDR3 region has 15 residues. Per germline, CDR1 SGHTA and CDR2 FQGTGA.

The rearrangement uses TRBV30 and TRBJ1-3; D perhaps matches TRBD1 (5 bases). This CDR3 has 14 amino acids. Germline values: CDR1 GTSNPN, CDR2 SVGIG (reference sequence). Trimming left V 6 bases short and J 0 bases short, with 12 bases between. The CDR3 DNA follows: TGTGCCTGCAGGGCCCTGCTCTCTGGAAACACCATATATTTT. It codes for CACRALLSGNTIYF.

The V gene is TRBV5-8, the J gene TRBJ1-1; maybe TRBD1 (6 bases). Germline CDR1 is SGHTS and CDR2 is YDEGEE. This CDR3 region has 14 residues. The V end was cut by 5 bases, the J end by 0 bases, with 11 bases between. The CDR3 spells CASRPGQLNTEAFF. CDR3 sequence (DNA): TGTGCCAGCAGACCAGGACAGTTGAACACTGAAGCTTTCTTT.

V and J are TRBV11-2 and TRBJ2-7, with 7 bases fitting TRBD2. The CDR3 consists of 15 residues. The germline V gene has CDR1 SGHAT and CDR2 FQNNGV. V dropped 1 base and J dropped 6; count of bases not matched to a gene: 9. CDR3 amino acids: CASSLVGGEAGEQYF. CDR3 sequence (DNA): TGTGCCAGCAGCTTAGTTGGGGGGGAAGCGGGCGAGCAGTACTTC.